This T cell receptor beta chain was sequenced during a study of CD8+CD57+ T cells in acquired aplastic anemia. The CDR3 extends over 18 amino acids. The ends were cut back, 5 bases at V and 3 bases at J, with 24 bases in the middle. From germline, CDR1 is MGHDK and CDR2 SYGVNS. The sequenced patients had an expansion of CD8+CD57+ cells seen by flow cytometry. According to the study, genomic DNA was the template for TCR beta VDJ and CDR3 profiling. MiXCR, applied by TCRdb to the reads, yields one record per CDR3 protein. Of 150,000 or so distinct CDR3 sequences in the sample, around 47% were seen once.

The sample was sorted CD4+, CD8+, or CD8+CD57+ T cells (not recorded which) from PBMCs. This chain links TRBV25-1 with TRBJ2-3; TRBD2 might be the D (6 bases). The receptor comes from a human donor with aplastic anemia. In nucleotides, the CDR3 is TGTGCCAGCAGTCCGGGCTGGGGGGACGGTCGAACAACAGATACGCAGTATTTT. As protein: CASSPGWGDGRTTDTQYF.